Sequencing of this TCR beta chain was carried out in a study of shared clonotypes between healthy human individuals. Study in general: The cohort comprised a couple of women and a few men. Their ages spanned 18 to 49 years. Plates per donor: three CD4 naive, three CD4 memory, two CD8 naive, one CD8 memory.

Using immunoSEQ multiplex PCR, the repertoire was profiled, and TCRdb retains in-frame clones only, with some absent. The table lists some 1.5 million clones, nearly 99% of them singletons. Nashville, Tennessee was home to all donors, who were Caucasian adults. Study-level findings and limits: It was the non-shared clonotypes that had lower generation probabilities than clonotypes shared by all four donors.

As for this clone: What it binds is unknown.

The CDR3 totals 19 residues. The V segment lost 4 bases and the J segment 4 bases; nucleotides outside the gene matches: 15. CDR1 is SGHRS and CDR2 is YFSETQ in the germline V gene. Material for sequencing was naive CD4+ T cells sorted from blood. Described subset: CD45RA+ positively selected. The rearrangement uses TRBV5-1 and TRBJ2-1, with 12 nucleotides matching TRBD2. This receptor was taken from a man aged 25-40 years in good health. CDR3 nucleotide sequence: TGCGCCAGCAGCGGCGGACTAGCGGGACTTGGGGGTACATACAATGAGCAGTTCTTC. This codes for CASSGGLAGLGGTYNEQFF. Together with reference TRBV5-1 and TRBJ2-1, the CDR3 gives the full variable domain: KAGVTQTPRYLIKTRGQQVTLSCSPISGHRSVSWYQQTPGQGLQFLFEYFSETQRNKGNFPGRFSGRQFSNSRSEMNVSTLELGDSALYLCASSGGLAGLGGTYNEQFFGPGTRLTVL.